This T cell receptor beta chain was found in a study of blood T cell repertoires in COVID-19. Study summary: Acute and convalescent COVID-19 specimens originated in the United States, Italy and Spain. PBMCs, B-cell-depleted T cells, or T cells provided the cDNA or gDNA that made up the material.

Produced via immunoSEQ multiplex PCR; TCRdb's table is partial and in-frame only. Here the sample spans approximately 150,000 clones, around 88% being singletons. The CDR3 contains 14 residues. Germline V gives CDR1 SGHTS, CDR2 YDEGEE. V was clipped by 6 bases and J by 8 bases; unmatched bases: 8. This clone was seen only once. Sequences were obtained from peripheral blood. The rearrangement links TRBV5-8 to TRBJ2-3; 11 nucleotides align to TRBD2. This clonotype was sampled from a man in his fifties with active or convalescent COVID-19. CDR3 DNA: TGTGCCAGCATTGTAGCGGGGGGGCGGGCTACGCAGTATTTT. Its translation: CASIVAGGRATQYF.